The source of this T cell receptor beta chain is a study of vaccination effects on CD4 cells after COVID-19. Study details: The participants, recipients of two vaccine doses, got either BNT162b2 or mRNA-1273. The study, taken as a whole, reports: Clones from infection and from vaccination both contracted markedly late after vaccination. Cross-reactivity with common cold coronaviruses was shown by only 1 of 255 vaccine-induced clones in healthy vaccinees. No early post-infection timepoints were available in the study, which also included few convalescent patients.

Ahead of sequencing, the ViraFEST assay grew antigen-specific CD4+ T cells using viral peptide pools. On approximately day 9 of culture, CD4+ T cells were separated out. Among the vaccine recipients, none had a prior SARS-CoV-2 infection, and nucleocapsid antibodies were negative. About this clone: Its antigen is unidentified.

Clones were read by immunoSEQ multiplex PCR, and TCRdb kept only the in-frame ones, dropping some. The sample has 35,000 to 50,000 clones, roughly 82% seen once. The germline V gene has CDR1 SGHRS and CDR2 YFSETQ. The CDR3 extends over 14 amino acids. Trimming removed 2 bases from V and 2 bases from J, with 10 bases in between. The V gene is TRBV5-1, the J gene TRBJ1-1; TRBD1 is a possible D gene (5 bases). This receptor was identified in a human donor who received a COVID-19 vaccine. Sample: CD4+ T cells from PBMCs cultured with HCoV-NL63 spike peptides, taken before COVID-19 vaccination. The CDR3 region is CASSFDRRNTEAFF. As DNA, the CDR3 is TGCGCCAGCAGCTTTGACAGACGAAACACTGAAGCTTTCTTT.